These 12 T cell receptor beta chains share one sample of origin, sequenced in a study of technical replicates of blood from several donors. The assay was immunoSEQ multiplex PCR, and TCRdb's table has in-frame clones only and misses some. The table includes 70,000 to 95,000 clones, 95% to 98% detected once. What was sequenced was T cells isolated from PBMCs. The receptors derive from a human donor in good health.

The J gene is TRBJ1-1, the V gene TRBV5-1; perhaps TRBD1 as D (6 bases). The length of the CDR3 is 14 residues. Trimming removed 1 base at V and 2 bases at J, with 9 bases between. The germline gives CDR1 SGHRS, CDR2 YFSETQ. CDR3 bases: TGCGCCAGCAGCTTGAAACAGGGAAACACTGAAGCTTTCTTT. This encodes CASSLKQGNTEAFF.

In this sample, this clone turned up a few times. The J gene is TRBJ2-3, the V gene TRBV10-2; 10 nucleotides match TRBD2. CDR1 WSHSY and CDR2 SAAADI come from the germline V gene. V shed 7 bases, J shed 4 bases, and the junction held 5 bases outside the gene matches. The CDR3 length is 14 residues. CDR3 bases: TGCGCCAGCACCTTAGCGGGGGGATCAGATACGCAGTATTTT. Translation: CASTLAGGSDTQYF.

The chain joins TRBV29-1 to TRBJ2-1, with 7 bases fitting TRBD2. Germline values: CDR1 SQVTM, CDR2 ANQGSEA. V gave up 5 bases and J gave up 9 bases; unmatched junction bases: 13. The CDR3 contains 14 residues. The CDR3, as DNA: TGCAGCGTTCGAGTAGGACTAGAAATTGGTGAGCAGTTCTTC. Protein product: CSVRVGLEIGEQFF.

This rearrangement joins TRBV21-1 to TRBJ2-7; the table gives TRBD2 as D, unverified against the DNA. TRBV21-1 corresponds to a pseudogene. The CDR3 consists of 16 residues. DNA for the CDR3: TGTGCCAGCAGCAAGGGACTAGCGGGAGTTTCCTACGAGCAGTACTTC. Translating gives CASSKGLAGVSYEQYF.

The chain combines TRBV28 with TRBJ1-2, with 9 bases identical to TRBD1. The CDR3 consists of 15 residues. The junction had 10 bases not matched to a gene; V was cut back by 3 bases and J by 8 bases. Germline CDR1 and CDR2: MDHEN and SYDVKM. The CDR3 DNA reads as TGTGCCAGCAGTTTGGAGACAGGGGGTTGGAAAGGCTACACCTTC. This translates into CASSLETGGWKGYTF.

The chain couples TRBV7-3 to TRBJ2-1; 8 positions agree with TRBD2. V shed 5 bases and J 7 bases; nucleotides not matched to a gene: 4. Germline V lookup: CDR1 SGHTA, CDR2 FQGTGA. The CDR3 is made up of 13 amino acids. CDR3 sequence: CASSLRGGNEQFF. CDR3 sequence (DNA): TGTGCCAGCAGCCTACGGGGGGGGAATGAGCAGTTCTTC.

The CDR3 loop reads CASSRQGLEQYF. CDR3 sequence (DNA): TGTGCCAGCAGCCGACAGGGACTCGAGCAGTACTTC. The V and J genes are TRBV7-6 and TRBJ2-7, with D perhaps TRBD1 (7 bases). The CDR3 runs 12 residues. The V gene lost 5 bases and the J gene lost 6 bases, with 11 bases spanning the gap. Per the germline V gene, CDR1 is SGHVS and CDR2 is FNYEAQ.

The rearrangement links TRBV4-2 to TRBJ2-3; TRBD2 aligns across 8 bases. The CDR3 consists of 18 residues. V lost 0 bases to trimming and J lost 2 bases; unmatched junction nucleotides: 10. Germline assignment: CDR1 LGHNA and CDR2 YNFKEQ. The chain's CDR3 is CASSQEVRLAGYTDTQYF. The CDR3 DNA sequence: TGTGCCAGCAGCCAAGAAGTCAGGCTAGCGGGTTACACAGATACGCAGTATTTT.

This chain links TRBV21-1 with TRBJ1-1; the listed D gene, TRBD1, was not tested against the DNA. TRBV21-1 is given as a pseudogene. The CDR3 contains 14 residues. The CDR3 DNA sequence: TGTGCCAGCACCCTACAGGGGGCAGTTGGTGAAGCTTTCTTT. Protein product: CASTLQGAVGEAFF.

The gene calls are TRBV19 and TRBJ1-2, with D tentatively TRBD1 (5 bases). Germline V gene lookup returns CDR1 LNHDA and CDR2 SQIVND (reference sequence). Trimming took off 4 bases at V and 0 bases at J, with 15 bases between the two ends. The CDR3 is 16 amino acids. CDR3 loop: CASSRTNRRSNYGYTF. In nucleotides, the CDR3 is TGTGCCAGTAGTAGGACAAACAGACGTTCTAACTATGGCTACACCTTC.

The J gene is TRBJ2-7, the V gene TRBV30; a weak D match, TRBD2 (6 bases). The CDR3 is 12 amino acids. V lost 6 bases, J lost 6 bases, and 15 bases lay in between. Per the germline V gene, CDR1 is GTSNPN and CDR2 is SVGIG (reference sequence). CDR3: CACPRGTGEQYF. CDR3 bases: TGTGCCTGCCCCCGGGGGACTGGCGAGCAGTACTTC.

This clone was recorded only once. CDR3 protein: CASSVRVNMNTEAFF. The CDR3 coding sequence is TGTGCCAGCAGCGTAAGAGTGAATATGAACACTGAAGCTTTCTTT. The chain joins TRBV9 to TRBJ1-1; no firm D call. V was clipped by 1 base and J by 0 bases, with 10 bases between them. The CDR3 totals 15 residues. CDR1 and CDR2 (germline): SGDLS, YYNGEE.